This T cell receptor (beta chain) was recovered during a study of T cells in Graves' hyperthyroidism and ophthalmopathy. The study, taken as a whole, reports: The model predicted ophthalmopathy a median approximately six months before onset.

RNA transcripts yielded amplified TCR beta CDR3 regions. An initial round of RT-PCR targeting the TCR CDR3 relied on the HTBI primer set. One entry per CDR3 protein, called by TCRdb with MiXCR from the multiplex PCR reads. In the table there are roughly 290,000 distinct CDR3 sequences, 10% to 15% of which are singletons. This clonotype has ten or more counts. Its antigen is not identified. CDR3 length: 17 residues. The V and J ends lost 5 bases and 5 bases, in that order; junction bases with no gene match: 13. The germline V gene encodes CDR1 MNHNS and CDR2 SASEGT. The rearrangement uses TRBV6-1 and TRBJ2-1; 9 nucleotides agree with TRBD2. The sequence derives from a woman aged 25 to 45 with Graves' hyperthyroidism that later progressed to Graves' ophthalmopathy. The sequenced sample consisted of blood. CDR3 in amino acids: CASSYGVLAGPHNEQFF. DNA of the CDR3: TGTGCCAGCAGTTACGGTGTACTAGCGGGTCCCCACAATGAGCAGTTCTTC.